The entry below gives a single TCR beta chain sequence along with its context. Its antigen remains unidentified. Use of 60 Vbeta and 13 Jbeta primers characterized the PCR. Study processing details: A later analysis counted approximately 80 million unique TCR beta chains, about 10 million shared. Here immunoSEQ multiplex PCR was the method, and the copy in TCRdb shows in-frame clones only, minus some. From that table come the V and J calls and clone size; the DNA was used to work out D and trimming. This sample has 160,000 or so clones, with approximately 78% found just once. This record belongs to a study of cytomegalovirus exposure and HLA in healthy donors. Study-wide points: The study found most TCR sequences rare, yet found some public TCRs in many donors. Most of the TCR beta V segments (in an earlier analysis) were productive either about 87% or about 30% of the time. From TCR beta sequences, most subjects' HLA-A and HLA-B alleles were reportedly predicted accurately.

This receptor was obtained from a male donor in good health and CMV-seropositive. Source material: PBMCs.

In DNA, the CDR3 is TGTGCCAGCAGCGTATCTACAGGGGAGAGCACAGATACGCAGTATTTT. Protein: CASSVSTGESTDTQYF. V is TRBV9 and J is TRBJ2-3, with TRBD1 matching 7 bases. The V gene's germline CDR1 is SGDLS and CDR2 YYNGEE. V shed 1 base and J 0 bases; nucleotides not matched to a gene: 5. CDR3 size: 16 residues.